This T cell receptor (beta chain) was observed in a study of vaccination and CD4 T cells after COVID-19. The overall study: Control cultures used a CEFX viral epitope pool, an HIV-1 Nef peptide pool, or no peptide. Findings of the study overall: Detection of a median around 86% of reactive clones in convalescent patients was confined to the period after vaccination.

Documented treatment: roughly nine-day PBMC culture with coronavirus spike peptide pools or control peptides (ViraFEST assay). Cultured CD4+ T-cell DNA underwent Oncomine TCR Beta short-read sequencing. MiXCR was run by TCRdb on the PCR reads, yielding one entry per CDR3 protein. The sample holds about 13,000 distinct CDR3 sequences, less than 75% seen once. There are 13 residues in the CDR3. J lost 5 bases, V lost 5 bases, and 6 bases had no gene match. CDR1 is DFQATT, CDR2 SNEGSKA, per germline (reference sequence). This clonotype was seen a few times. Antigen specificity is unknown. The chain is built from TRBV20-1 and TRBJ1-5; 7 bases are shared with TRBD1. The sequence came from a human donor who had recovered from COVID-19. The sequencing input was CD4+ T cells from blood, cultured in vitro. CDR3 sequence (DNA): TGCAGTGCTTGGGGACAGAAGGATCAGCCCCAGCATTTT. It encodes CSAWGQKDQPQHF.